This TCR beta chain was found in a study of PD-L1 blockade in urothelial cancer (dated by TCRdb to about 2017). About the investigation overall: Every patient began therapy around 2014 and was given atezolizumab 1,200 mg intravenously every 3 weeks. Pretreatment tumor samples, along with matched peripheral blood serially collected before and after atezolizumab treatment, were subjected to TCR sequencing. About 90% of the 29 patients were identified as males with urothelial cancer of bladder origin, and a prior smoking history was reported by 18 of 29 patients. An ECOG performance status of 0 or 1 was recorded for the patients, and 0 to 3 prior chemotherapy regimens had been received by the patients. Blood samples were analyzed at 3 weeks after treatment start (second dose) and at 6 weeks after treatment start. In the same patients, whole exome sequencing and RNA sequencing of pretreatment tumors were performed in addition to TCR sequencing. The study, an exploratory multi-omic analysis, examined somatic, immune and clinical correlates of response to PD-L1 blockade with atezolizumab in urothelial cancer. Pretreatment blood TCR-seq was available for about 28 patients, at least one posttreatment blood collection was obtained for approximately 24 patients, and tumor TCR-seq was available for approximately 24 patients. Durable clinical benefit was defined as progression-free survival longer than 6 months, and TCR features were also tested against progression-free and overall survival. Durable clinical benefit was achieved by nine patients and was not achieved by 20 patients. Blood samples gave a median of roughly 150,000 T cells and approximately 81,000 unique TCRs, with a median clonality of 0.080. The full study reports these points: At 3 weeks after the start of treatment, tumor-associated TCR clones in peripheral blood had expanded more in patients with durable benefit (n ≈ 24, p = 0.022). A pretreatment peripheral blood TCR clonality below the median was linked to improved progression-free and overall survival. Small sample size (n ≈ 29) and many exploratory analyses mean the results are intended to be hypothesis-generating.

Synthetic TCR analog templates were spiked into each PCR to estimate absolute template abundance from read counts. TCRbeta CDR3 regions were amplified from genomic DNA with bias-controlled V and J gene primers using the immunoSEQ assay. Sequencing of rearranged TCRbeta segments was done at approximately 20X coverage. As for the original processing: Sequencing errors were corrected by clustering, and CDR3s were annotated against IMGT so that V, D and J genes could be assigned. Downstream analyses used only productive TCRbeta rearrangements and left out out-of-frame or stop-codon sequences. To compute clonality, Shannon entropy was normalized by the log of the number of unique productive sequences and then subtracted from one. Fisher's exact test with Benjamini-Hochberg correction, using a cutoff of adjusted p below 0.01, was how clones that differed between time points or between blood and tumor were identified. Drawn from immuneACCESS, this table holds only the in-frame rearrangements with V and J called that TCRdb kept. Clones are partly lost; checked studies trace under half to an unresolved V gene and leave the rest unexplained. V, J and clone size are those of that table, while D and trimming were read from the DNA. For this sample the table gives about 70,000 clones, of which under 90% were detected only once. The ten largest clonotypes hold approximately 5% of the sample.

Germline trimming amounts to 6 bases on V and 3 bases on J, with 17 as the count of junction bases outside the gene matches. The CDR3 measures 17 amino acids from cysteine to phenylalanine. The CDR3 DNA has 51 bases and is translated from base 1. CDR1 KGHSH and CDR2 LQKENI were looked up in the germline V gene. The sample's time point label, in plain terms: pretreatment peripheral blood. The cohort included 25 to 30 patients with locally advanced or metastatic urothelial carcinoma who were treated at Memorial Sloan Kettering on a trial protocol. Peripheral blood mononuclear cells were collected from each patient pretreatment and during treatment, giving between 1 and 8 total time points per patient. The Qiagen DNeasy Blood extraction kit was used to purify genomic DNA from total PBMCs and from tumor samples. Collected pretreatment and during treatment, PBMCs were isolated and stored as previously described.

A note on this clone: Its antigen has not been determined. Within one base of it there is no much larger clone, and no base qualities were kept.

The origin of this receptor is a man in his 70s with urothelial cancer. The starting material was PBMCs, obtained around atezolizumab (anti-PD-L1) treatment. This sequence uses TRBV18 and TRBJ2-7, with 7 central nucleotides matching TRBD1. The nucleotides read TGTGCCAGCTCGCAGGGGACAGCGACTACGGGCAGCTACGAGCAGTACTTC. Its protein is CASSQGTATTGSYEQYF.